Sequencing of this T cell receptor (beta chain) was carried out in a study of CD8 T cells in ankylosing spondylitis. By quantitative 5'-RACE with molecular barcodes, the TCR beta libraries were made. TCRdb re-called the 5' RACE reads with MiXCR, one entry per CDR3 protein. Found here are about 360,000 distinct CDR3 sequences, roughly 15% of them singletons; the top ten hold 1.1%. This clonotype was detected a few times. Its antigen is undetermined. Study findings and constraints: Blood of patients with ankylosing spondylitis appeared to be characterized by a TCR beta motif of eight highly homologous variants.

CDR3 length: 15 residues. V shed 5 bases and J shed 3 bases, with 14 bases lying between them. The chain uses TRBV12-3 or TRBV12-4 and TRBJ2-4; D unresolved. This TCR came from a male donor with ankylosing spondylitis or in good health (not recorded which). Sample: blood, either unsorted or a sorted T cell fraction (not recorded which). The CDR3 bases are TGTGCCAGCAGTCCTACAGAGCCTGGCAAAAACATTCAGTACTTC. Its translation: CASSPTEPGKNIQYF.